This TCR beta chain came from a study of T cells after yellow fever vaccination. Notes on the study in general: Researchers noted that a small share of clonotypes showed up in both CD4 and CD8 compartments. Peaking on day 5 versus 15, the secondary response was faster but weaker.

This clonotype has at least ten counts. Its antigen is currently unknown. TCRdb recomputed calls from the 5' RACE reads with MiXCR, one row per CDR3 protein. Counted here are approximately 70,000 distinct CDR3 sequences, under 8% occurring once; the ten biggest clones make up about 40%. V lost 2 bases and J lost 5, with 13 bases in between. The CDR3 totals 15 residues. CDR1 SEHNR and CDR2 FQNEAQ come from the germline V gene (reference sequence). The source was CD8+ T cells sorted from PBMCs, collected about 49 days after the first yellow fever vaccination. The clonotype was recovered from a young man who received the YFV17D yellow fever vaccine. The chain uses TRBV7-9 and TRBJ2-1; D may correspond to TRBD1 or TRBD2 (5 bases each). DNA for the CDR3: TGTGCCAGCAGCTTAAGTTCGGGGCGAAACAATGAGCAGTTCTTC. Translated: CASSLSSGRNNEQFF.